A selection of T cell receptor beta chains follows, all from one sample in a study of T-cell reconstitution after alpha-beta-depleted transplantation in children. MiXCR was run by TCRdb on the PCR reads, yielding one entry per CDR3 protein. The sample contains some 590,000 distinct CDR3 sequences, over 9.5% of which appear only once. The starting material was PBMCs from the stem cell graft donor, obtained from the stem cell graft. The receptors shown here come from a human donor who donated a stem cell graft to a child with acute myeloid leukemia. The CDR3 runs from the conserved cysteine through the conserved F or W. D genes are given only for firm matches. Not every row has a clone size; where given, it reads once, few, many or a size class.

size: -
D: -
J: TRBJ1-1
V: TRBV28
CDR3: CASRPGGPNTEAFF
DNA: TGTGCCAGCAGACCTGGGGGGCCGAACACTGAAGCTTTCTTT

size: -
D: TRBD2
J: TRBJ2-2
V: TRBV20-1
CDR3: CSAVLAGATGELFF
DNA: TGCAGTGCTGTCTTAGCGGGGGCCACCGGGGAGCTGTTTTTT

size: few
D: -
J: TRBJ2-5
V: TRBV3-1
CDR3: CASSGMILLKETQYF
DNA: TGTGCCAGCAGCGGGATGATCCTACTTAAGGAGACCCAGTACTTC

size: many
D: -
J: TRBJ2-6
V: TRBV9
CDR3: CASSVGADSGANVLTF
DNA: TGTGCCAGCAGCGTAGGAGCAGACTCTGGGGCCAACGTCCTGACTTTC

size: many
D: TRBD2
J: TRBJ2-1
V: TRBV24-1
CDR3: CATSDLLAGVGEQFF
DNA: TGTGCCACCAGTGATCTACTAGCGGGGGTAGGAGAGCAGTTCTTC

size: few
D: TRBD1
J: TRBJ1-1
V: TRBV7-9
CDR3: CASSLGSGTGNTEAFF
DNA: TGTGCCAGCAGCTTGGGGTCCGGGACAGGGAACACTGAAGCTTTCTTT

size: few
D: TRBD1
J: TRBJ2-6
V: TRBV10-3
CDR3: CAISVDRGSGANVLTF
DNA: TGTGCCATCAGTGTCGACAGGGGCTCTGGGGCCAACGTCCTGACTTTC

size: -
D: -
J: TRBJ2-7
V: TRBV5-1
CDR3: CASSLVADEQYF
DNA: TGCGCCAGCAGCTTGGTCGCGGACGAGCAGTACTTC

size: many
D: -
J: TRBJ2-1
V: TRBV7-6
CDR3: CASSLSPGEQFF
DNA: TGTGCCAGCAGCTTAAGCCCGGGTGAGCAGTTCTTC

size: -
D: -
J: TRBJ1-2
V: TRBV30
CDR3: CAWSVMDNGYTF
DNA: TGTGCCTGGAGTGTGATGGACAATGGCTACACCTTC

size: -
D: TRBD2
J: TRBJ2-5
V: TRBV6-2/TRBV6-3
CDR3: CASSPLGLGGGQETQYF
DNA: TGTGCCAGCAGTCCCCTCGGGCTGGGCGGGGGCCAAGAGACCCAGTACTTC

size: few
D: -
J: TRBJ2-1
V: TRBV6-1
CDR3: CASRRLDHSYNEQFF
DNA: TGTGCCAGCAGACGTCTTGACCACTCCTACAATGAGCAGTTCTTC

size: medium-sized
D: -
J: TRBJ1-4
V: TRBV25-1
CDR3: CASSGARDMRMAKLFF
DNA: TGTGCCAGCAGTGGAGCTCGGGACATGAGGATGGCAAAACTGTTTTTT

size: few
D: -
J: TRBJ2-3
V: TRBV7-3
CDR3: CASSSRSPRTDTQYF
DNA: TGTGCCAGCAGCTCCCGTTCCCCTAGGACAGATACGCAGTATTTT

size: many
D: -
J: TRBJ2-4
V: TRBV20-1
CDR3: CSASKGRAKNIQYF
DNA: TGCAGTGCTAGCAAGGGGAGGGCCAAAAACATTCAGTACTTC

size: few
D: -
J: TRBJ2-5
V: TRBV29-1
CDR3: CSVEAGDGQETQYF
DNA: TGCAGCGTTGAGGCAGGGGACGGCCAAGAGACCCAGTACTTC

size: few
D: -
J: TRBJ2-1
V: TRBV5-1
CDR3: CASSLDLRSNEQFF
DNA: TGCGCCAGCAGCTTGGATCTCAGATCGAATGAGCAGTTCTTC

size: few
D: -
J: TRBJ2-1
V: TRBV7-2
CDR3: CASSLVSGHSYNEQFF
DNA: TGTGCCAGCAGCCTTGTGTCCGGGCATTCCTACAATGAGCAGTTCTTC

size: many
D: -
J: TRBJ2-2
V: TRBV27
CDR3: CASSLSPGPTGELFF
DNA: TGTGCCAGCAGTTTATCGCCAGGCCCGACCGGGGAGCTGTTTTTT

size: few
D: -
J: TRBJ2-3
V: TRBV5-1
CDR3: CASYWTPYGDTQYF
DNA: TGCGCCAGCTATTGGACTCCCTATGGAGATACGCAGTATTTT

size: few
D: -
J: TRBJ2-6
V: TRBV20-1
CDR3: CSARLGGLGGANVLTF
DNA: TGCAGTGCTAGGCTGGGGGGGCTAGGTGGGGCCAACGTCCTGACTTTC

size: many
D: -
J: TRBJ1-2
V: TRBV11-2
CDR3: CASSLGRGYGYTF
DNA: TGTGCCAGCAGCTTAGGCAGGGGCTATGGCTACACCTTC

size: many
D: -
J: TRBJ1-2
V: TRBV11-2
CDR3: CASSLDERVLNYGYTF
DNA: TGTGCCAGCAGCTTGGACGAGCGCGTGTTGAACTATGGCTACACCTTC

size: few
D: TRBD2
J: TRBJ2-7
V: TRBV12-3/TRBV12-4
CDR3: CASSYAGLAGGRPGEQYF
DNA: TGTGCCAGCAGTTACGCGGGACTAGCGGGGGGTAGACCGGGGGAGCAGTACTTC

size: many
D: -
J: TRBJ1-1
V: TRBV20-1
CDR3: CSARAVGKETEAFF
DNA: TGCAGTGCTAGAGCGGTTGGGAAAGAGACTGAAGCTTTCTTT

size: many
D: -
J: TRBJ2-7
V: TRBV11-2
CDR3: CASSFGTDSYEQYF
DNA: TGTGCCAGCAGCTTCGGGACGGATAGTTACGAGCAGTACTTC

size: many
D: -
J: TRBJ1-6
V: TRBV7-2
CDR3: CASKDGAYNSPLHF
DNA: TGTGCCAGTAAAGACGGAGCCTATAATTCACCCCTCCACTTT

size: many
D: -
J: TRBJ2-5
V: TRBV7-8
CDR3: CASSLRAETQYF
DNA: TGTGCCAGCAGCTTACGAGCGGAGACCCAGTACTTC

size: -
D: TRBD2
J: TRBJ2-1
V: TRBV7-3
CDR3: CASSSLAGGAYEQFF
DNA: TGTGCCAGCAGCTCTCTAGCGGGAGGCGCTTATGAGCAGTTCTTC

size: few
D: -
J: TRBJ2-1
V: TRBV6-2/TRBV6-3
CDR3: CASSYSVYEQFF
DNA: TGTGCCAGCAGTTACAGCGTCTATGAGCAGTTCTTC

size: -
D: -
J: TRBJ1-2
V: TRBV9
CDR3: CASSLDLLGRGYTF
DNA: TGTGCCAGCAGCCTTGACCTCTTAGGCCGCGGCTACACCTTC

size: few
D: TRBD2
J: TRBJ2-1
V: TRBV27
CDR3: CASSRLRTSGSYNEQFF
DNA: TGTGCCAGCAGTCGACTGCGGACTAGCGGATCCTACAATGAGCAGTTCTTC

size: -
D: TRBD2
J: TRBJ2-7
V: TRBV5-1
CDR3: CASSSSGAEQYF
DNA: TGCGCCAGCAGCTCGAGCGGGGCCGAGCAGTACTTC

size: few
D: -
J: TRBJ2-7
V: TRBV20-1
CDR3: CSARQISYEQYF
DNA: TGCAGTGCGAGACAGATCTCCTACGAGCAGTACTTC

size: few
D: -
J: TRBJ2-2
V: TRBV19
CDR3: CASDIGPGNTGELFF
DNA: TGTGCCAGTGACATTGGGCCAGGGAATACCGGGGAGCTGTTTTTT

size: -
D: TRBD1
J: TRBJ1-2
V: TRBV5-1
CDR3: CASSLDRGLTNGYTF
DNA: TGCGCCAGCAGCCTGGACAGGGGATTGACAAATGGCTACACCTTC

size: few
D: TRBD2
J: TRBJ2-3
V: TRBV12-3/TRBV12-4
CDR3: CASSLPTSGTDTQYF
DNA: TGTGCCAGCAGTTTGCCGACTAGCGGCACAGATACGCAGTATTTT

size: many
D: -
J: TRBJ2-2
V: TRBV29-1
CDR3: CSVEDRGANTGELFF
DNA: TGCAGCGTTGAAGACAGGGGGGCTAACACCGGGGAGCTGTTTTTT

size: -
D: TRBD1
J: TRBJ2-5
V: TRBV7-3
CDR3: CASGQGSSETQYF
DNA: TGTGCCAGCGGACAGGGGTCTTCAGAGACCCAGTACTTC

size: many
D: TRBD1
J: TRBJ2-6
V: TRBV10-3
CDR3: CATTTGVASGANVLTF
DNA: TGTGCCACGACGACAGGGGTGGCCTCTGGGGCCAACGTCCTGACTTTC

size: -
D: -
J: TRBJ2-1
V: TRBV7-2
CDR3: CASIQSRPNEQFF
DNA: TGTGCCAGCATCCAATCTCGGCCCAATGAGCAGTTCTTC

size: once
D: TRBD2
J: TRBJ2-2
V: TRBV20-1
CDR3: CSAYVSGRDTGELFF
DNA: TGCAGTGCTTATGTTAGCGGGAGGGACACCGGGGAGCTGTTTTTT

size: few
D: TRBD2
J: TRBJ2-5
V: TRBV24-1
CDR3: CATSDRTSGSVETQYF
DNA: TGTGCCACCAGTGATCGGACTAGCGGGAGTGTCGAGACCCAGTACTTC